The text below deals with one T cell receptor (beta chain). The sample belongs to a study of blood T cell repertoires in COVID-19. Across the whole study: Researchers got acute and convalescent COVID-19 samples from the United States, Italy and Spain. From T cells, B-cell-depleted T cells, or PBMCs came the material, which was cDNA or gDNA.

This CDR3 has 15 amino acids. Methods used by the authors: Estimates of nucleated cell counts were drawn from the amplification of reference gene primers. The protocol was immunoSEQ multiplex PCR, while the TCRdb copy is restricted to in-frame clones and leaves out a portion. V, J and clone size reflect that table, while D and trimming were determined from the DNA. The repertoire holds 260,000 or so clones, about 80% seen once, with 8% to 9.5% in the top ten. The source of this sequence is a human donor in a cohort sampled during active COVID-19. The sample was peripheral blood. The J gene is TRBJ1-1, the V gene TRBV21-1; the table assigns TRBD1, which was not confirmed against the DNA. TRBV21-1 is reported as a pseudogene. Written as DNA, the CDR3 is TGTGCCAGCAGCAAAGTCGCAGGTGTGAACACTGAAGCTTTCTTT. Translated, it gives CASSKVAGVNTEAFF.